This entry is about one T cell receptor beta chain. Its antigen remains unidentified. Every sample gave at least 5.5 micrograms of total RNA when it was extracted. This CDR3 spans 16 amino acids. The germline CDR1 and CDR2 sequences are MNHEY and SMNVEV (reference sequence). V trimming: 1 base; J trimming: 6 bases; junction bases outside the gene matches: 11. This entry is derived from a study of blood T cells in healthy people across ages. Study outcomes and limitations: PBMCs left unsorted prevented a conclusive naive versus antigen-experienced comparison. The long-lived group displayed more naive CD4+ cells, plus higher diversity, than the aged donors did.

Together with a sample-barcoded 5' primer, a J-beta primer mix was included in a second PCR lasting about 6 to 11 cycles. MiXCR, run by TCRdb on the 5' RACE reads, gives a single entry per CDR3 protein. The data hold over 1,300,000 distinct CDR3 sequences, with around 59% observed a single time. The source material was blood. This receptor was obtained from a man between 18 and 35 years old in good health. The chain recombines TRBV27 with TRBJ2-7, with 8 bases identical to TRBD2. The CDR3 DNA reads as TGTGCCAGCAGTTTATTCCGGCGGGAGGATCGGTCCGAGCAGTACTTC. Residues: CASSLFRREDRSEQYF.